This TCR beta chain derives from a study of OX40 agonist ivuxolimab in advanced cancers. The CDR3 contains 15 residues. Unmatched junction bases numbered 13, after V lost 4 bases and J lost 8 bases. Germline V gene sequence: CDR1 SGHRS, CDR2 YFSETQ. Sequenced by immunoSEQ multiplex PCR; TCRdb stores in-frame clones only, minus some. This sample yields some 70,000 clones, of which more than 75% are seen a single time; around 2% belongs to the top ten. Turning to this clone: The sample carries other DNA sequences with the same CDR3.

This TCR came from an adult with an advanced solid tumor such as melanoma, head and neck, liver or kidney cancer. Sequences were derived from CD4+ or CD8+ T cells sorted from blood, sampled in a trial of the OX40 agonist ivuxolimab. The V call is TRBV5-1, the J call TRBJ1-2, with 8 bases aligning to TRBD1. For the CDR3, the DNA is TGCGCCAGCAGCGAACAGGGGGGAGGATATGGCGGCTACACCTTC. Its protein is CASSEQGGGYGGYTF.